The 18 T cell receptor beta chains below were found in one sample sequenced in a study of blood T cells in healthy people across ages. The second PCR ran roughly 6 to 12 cycles with a sample-barcoded 5' primer and J-beta primers. TCRdb independently ran MiXCR on the 5' RACE reads; one entry per CDR3 protein. The sample consists of about 970,000 distinct CDR3 sequences, roughly half of them appearing once. Sequenced sample: blood. Receptors originate from a woman aged 55-70 years in good health.

The V gene is TRBV21-1, the J gene TRBJ2-7; the D segment call TRBD1 is taken from the table without a DNA check. TRBV21-1 is tagged as a pseudogene. This CDR3 is built from 16 residues. The CDR3 nucleotides read TGTGCCAGCAGCAAAGGCCCTGACAGGAGAACCTACGAGCAGTACTTC. Translated: CASSKGPDRRTYEQYF.

V and J are TRBV4-3 and TRBJ1-2; D unclear. Germline CDR1 is LGHNA and CDR2 is YSLEER. The CDR3 covers 15 residues. The germline V and J ends were trimmed by 4 bases and 7 bases, with 19 bases remaining between them. The CDR3 DNA reads TGCGCCAGCAGCCTTGGCGGGGAGGCGGGCTGTGGCTACACCTTC. It specifies CASSLGGEAGCGYTF.

The gene calls are TRBV30 and TRBJ2-4; TRBD1 agrees at 11 bases. The J call may be in error: the DNA end matches TRBJ2-7 better. Germline V gene sequence: CDR1 GTSNPN, CDR2 SVGIG (reference sequence). The CDR3 is made up of 15 amino acids. Written as DNA, the CDR3 is TGTGCCTGGAGTGTGGGGGGACAGGGGGCCTACGAGCAGTACTTC. This sequence encodes CAWSVGGQGAYEQYF.

The chain links TRBV4-1 to TRBJ2-6; weak D call: TRBD1 (6 bases). Germline V gene data show CDR1 as MGHRA and CDR2 as YSYEKL. V was shortened by 8 bases and J by 0 bases, with 23 bases between the two germline ends. There are 19 residues in the CDR3. CDR3 DNA: TGCGCCAGCTCCTCAATAGGGGGTCGGACCAACTCTGGGGCCAACGTCCTGACTTTC. This codes for CASSSIGGRTNSGANVLTF.

The chain combines TRBV12-3 or TRBV12-4 with TRBJ2-5, with a possible D match to TRBD1 (5 bases). This CDR3 has 12 amino acids. V was shortened by 8 bases and J by 4 bases, with 11 bases between the two germline ends. CDR3 nucleotides: TGTGCCAGCGGGGCCAAATCAGAGACCCAGTACTTC. This sequence encodes CASGAKSETQYF.

V and J are TRBV4-1 and TRBJ2-1; possible D gene TRBD1, 6 bases. V was shortened by 0 bases and J by 0 bases, with 21 bases between the two germline ends. Germline V CDR1 and CDR2: MGHRA, YSYEKL. There are 20 residues in the CDR3. The CDR3 loop is CASSQEGDINRDISYNEQFF. The CDR3 DNA reads TGCGCCAGCAGCCAAGAAGGGGATATAAACCGGGACATCTCCTACAATGAGCAGTTCTTC.

This chain connects TRBV4-3 to TRBJ1-1; D gene uncertain. V was trimmed by 2 bases and J by 3 bases, leaving 10 bases between them. Germline V gene sequence: CDR1 LGHNA, CDR2 YSLEER. The CDR3 length is 14 residues. The CDR3 region has the DNA TGCGCCAGCAGCCAATTCGGAAGATACACTGAAGCTTTCTTT. Its translation: CASSQFGRYTEAFF.

The CDR3 sequence is CASSGLADYNEQYF. The CDR3 region has the DNA TGTGCCAGCAGTGGACTAGCGGACTACAATGAGCAGTACTTC. The chain links TRBV12-3 or TRBV12-4 to TRBJ2-1; 10 nucleotides align to TRBD2. The J call may be incorrect, as the DNA end agrees better with TRBJ2-7. This CDR3 is 14 amino acids long.

This rearrangement joins TRBV14 to TRBJ2-5; D uncertain. CDR3 length: 14 amino acids. V was pared by 5 bases and J by 2 bases, with 12 bases between. Germline V gives CDR1 SGHDN, CDR2 FVKESK. The CDR3 spells CASSLHVGQETQYF. DNA of the CDR3: TGTGCCAGCAGCTTGCATGTGGGGCAAGAGACCCAGTACTTC. The entire variable domain, with the rest obtained from reference TRBV14 and TRBJ2-5, is as follows: EAGVTQFPSHSVIEKGQTVTLRCDPISGHDNLYWYRRVMGKEIKFLLHFVKESKQDESGMPNNRFLAERTGGTYSTLKVQPAELEDSGVYFCASSLHVGQETQYFGPGTRLLVL.

The V and J genes are TRBV3-1 and TRBJ1-4; D not resolved. The V gene lost 1 base and the J gene lost 8 bases, with 20 bases spanning the gap. Germline CDR1 reads LGHDT; CDR2 reads YNNKEL (reference sequence). CDR3 length: 17 residues. DNA of the CDR3: TGTGCCAGCAGCCAAGCCCCCCGGGGAACCCGAGAAGAAAAACTGTTTTTT. It is translated as CASSQAPRGTREEKLFF.

A few counts support this clonotype. The chain links TRBV18 to TRBJ1-5, with unresolved D. The germline V gene has CDR1 KGHSH and CDR2 LQKENI. The CDR3 extends over 15 amino acids. V lost 3 bases and J 0 bases, leaving 9 bases between the germline ends. CDR3 coding DNA: TGTGCCAGCTCACCCCCTTTCGGTAGCAATCAGCCCCAGCATTTT. Amino acids: CASSPPFGSNQPQHF. Complete variable domain (other parts from reference TRBV18 and TRBJ1-5): NAGVMQNPRHLVRRRGQEARLRCSPMKGHSHVYWYRQLPEEGLKFMVYLQKENIIDESGMPKERFSAEFPKEGPSILRIQQVVRGDSAAYFCASSPPFGSNQPQHFGDGTRLSIL.

This clonotype was found a few times. The chain links TRBV6-6 to TRBJ2-3; perhaps TRBD1 as D (6 bases). The CDR3 is 13 residues long. Between the trimmed V and J ends, which lost 2 bases and 5 bases, there was a span of 8 bases. Looked up from germline, CDR1 is MNHNY and CDR2 is SVGAGI (reference sequence). The CDR3 spells CASSYPRGDTQYF. CDR3 nucleotide sequence: TGTGCCAGCAGTTACCCCAGGGGAGATACGCAGTATTTT.

V gene TRBV7-7 combines with J gene TRBJ2-1; D remains unclear. In germline, CDR1 is SSHAT, CDR2 FNYEAQ (reference sequence). The CDR3 has 14 amino acids. V was pared by 4 bases and J by 8 bases, with 15 bases between. CDR3 coding DNA: TGTGCCAGCAGCTCTGACTTACCCCCGGATGAGCAGTTCTTC. This translates into CASSSDLPPDEQFF. Full variable domain (rest looked up from reference TRBV7-7 and TRBJ2-1): GAGVSQSPRYKVTKRGQDVTLRCDPISSHATLYWYQQALGQGPEFLTYFNYEAQPDKSGLPSDRFSAERPEGSISTLTIQRTEQRDSAMYRCASSSDLPPDEQFFGPGTRLTVL.

V and J are TRBV6-2 or TRBV6-3 and TRBJ2-7; TRBD1 matches at 9 bases. This CDR3 is 15 amino acids long. The J segment lost 4 bases and the V segment lost 2 bases, leaving 6 bases of the junction unmatched. CDR1 is MNHEY, CDR2 SVGEGT, per germline. CDR3: CASSYRTGASYEQYF. CDR3 DNA: TGTGCCAGCAGTTACCGGACAGGGGCCTCGTACGAGCAGTACTTC.

CDR3 in amino acids: CATKVGDGLANEKLFF. The CDR3 DNA reads TGTGCCACAAAGGTCGGAGACGGTCTGGCTAATGAAAAACTGTTTTTT. The chain uses TRBV10-3 and TRBJ1-4; D gene uncertain. Trimming pared 10 bases from V and 3 bases from J, leaving 21 bases between. The CDR3 runs 16 residues. From germline, CDR1 is ENHRY and CDR2 SYGVKD.

This chain links TRBV21-1 with TRBJ2-3; TRBD1 is the table's D call, not checked against the DNA. TRBV21-1 is labeled a pseudogene. This CDR3 contains 14 residues. The CDR3 loop is CARPEGGSTDTQYF. As DNA, the CDR3 is TGTGCCAGACCCGAGGGGGGTAGCACAGATACGCAGTATTTT.

Worth noting for this clonotype: A much larger clone sits a single nucleotide away, making a read error possible. J is TRBJ2-1 and V is TRBV20-1; 10 positions match TRBD2. The CDR3 loop spans 16 amino acids. V was clipped by 3 bases and J by 5 bases; unmatched bases: 10. Germline V gene data show CDR1 as DFQATT and CDR2 as SNEGSKA (reference sequence). This CDR3 is CSARKLAGRDNNEQFF. In nucleotides, the CDR3 is TGCAGTGCTAGGAAACTAGCGGGAAGGGACAACAATGAGCAGTTCTTC.

This chain links TRBV6-5 with TRBJ2-5; 9 positions match TRBD2. The CDR3 has 14 amino acids. Unmatched junction bases numbered 5, after V lost 4 bases and J lost 5 bases. Germline V CDR1 and CDR2: MNHEY, SVGAGI. DNA of the CDR3: TGTGCCAGCAGTTGGGGACTAGCTGCCGAGACCCAGTACTTC. Encoded protein: CASSWGLAAETQYF.